This TCR beta chain comes out of a study of coeliac disease. General study points: Of coeliac lamina propria samples, about 50% of the 18 held published gliadin-specific TRB sequences, versus 1 of 6 controls. TRB repertoires were largely private, with most amino acid sequences found in only one sample. Control samples showed higher TRB and TRG clonality than intraepithelial and lamina propria samples in active celiac disease.

This CDR3 contains 14 residues. Trimming left V 4 bases short and J 7 bases short, with 14 bases between. Germline assignment: CDR1 MGHDK and CDR2 SYGVNS. There are a few counts of this clone. Its antigen is currently unknown. Data came from immunoSEQ multiplex PCR; TCRdb stores just in-frame clones and leaves some out. The repertoire holds under 8,500 clones, with around 66% as singletons. Cells were frozen in aliquots of around 540,000, and one aliquot per fraction was sequenced. Input material: lamina propria lymphocytes from the gut. This TCR was sampled from a man in his forties or fifties with active celiac disease. This sequence joins TRBV25-1 and TRBJ2-1; D possibly corresponds to TRBD1 (6 bases). The CDR3 coding sequence is TGTGCCAGCAGTGTCCAGACAGGCTTGAATGAGCAGTTCTTC. Protein product: CASSVQTGLNEQFF.